This T cell receptor beta chain was identified during a study of T cell responses to AZD1222 COVID-19 vaccine. Method: immunoSEQ multiplex PCR; TCRdb's copy keeps in-frame clones and lacks some. The sample lists 150,000 to 200,000 clones, around 90% occurring once. Note on this clone: Its target is not known.

Trimming took 4 bases from V and 5 from J, leaving 17 bases between them. The CDR3 runs to 15 residues. CDR1 and CDR2 from the germline V gene are SGHDN and FVKESK. Study-wide findings and caveats: Compared with day 0, the breadth and depth of the Spike-specific TCR repertoire rose significantly after two doses of AZD1222.

V gene TRBV14 combines with J gene TRBJ2-5, with D perhaps given as TRBD1 or TRBD2 (6 bases each). The clonotype comes from an adult who received the AZD1222 COVID-19 vaccine. Specimen: peripheral blood, collected 28 days after the second AZD1222 dose. CDR3 nucleotide sequence: TGTGCCAGCAGCCTTAGACGGGGGCGCGGGGAGACCCAGTACTTC. It translates to CASSLRRGRGETQYF.